This TCR beta chain derives from a study of early T cells in non-severe SARS-CoV-2 infection. Study as a whole: With bulk RNA from unsorted whole blood as input, sequencing yielded unpaired chains. Study conclusions and caveats: Anti-spike CD8 specificities were favored by VDJdb matching, whose results missed private and CD4 specificities.

There are 14 residues in the CDR3. The germline V gene encodes CDR1 ENHRY and CDR2 SYGVKD. Trimming left V 10 bases short and J 1 base short, with 16 bases between. This clonotype was counted between two and nine times. Its antigen is still unknown. Unique molecular identifiers (one per individual cDNA molecule) were attached. MiXCR, run by TCRdb on the 5' RACE reads, gives a single entry per CDR3 protein. The sample yields tens of thousands of distinct CDR3 sequences, 10% to 15% seen once. V usage is TRBV10-3 and J usage is TRBJ1-1, with D uncertain. The sequence came from an adult who was a healthcare worker with PCR-confirmed SARS-CoV-2 infection or an uninfected control (not recorded which). Sequenced input: whole blood. Here the CDR3 DNA reads TGTGCCACTCACCCATTAACATCGAACACTGAAGCTTTCTTT. The encoded protein is CATHPLTSNTEAFF.